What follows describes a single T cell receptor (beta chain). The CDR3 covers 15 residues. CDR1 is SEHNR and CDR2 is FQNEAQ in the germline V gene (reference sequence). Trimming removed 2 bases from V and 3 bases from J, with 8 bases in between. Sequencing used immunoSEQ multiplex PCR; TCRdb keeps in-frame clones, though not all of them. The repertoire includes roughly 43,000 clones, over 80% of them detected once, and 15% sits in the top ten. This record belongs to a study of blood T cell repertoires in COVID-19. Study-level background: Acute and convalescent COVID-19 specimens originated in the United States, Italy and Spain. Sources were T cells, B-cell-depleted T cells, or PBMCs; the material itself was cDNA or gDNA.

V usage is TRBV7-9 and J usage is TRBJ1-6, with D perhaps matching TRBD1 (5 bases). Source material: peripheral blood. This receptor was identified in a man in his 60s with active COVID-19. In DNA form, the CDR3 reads TGTGCCAGCAGCTTATTGACAGTCTATAATTCACCCCTCCACTTT. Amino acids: CASSLLTVYNSPLHF.